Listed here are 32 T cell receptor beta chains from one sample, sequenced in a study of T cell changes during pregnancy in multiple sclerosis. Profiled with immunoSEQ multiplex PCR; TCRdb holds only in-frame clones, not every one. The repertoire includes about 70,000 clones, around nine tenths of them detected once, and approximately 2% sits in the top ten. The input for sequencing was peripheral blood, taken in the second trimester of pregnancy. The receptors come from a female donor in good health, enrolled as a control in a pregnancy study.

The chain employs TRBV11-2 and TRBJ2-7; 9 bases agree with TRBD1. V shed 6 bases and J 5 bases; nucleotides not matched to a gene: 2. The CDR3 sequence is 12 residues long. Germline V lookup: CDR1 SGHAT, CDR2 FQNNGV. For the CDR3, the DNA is TGTGCCAGCAGGACAGGGGGAGACGAGCAGTACTTC. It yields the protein CASRTGGDEQYF.

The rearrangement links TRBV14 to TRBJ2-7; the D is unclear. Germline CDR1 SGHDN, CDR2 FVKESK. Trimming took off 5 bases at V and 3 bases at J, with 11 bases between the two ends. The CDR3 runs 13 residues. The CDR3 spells CASSFSYLYEQYF. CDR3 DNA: TGTGCCAGCAGCTTTAGTTACCTCTACGAGCAGTACTTC. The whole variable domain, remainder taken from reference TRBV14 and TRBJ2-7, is EAGVTQFPSHSVIEKGQTVTLRCDPISGHDNLYWYRRVMGKEIKFLLHFVKESKQDESGMPNNRFLAERTGGTYSTLKVQPAELEDSGVYFCASSFSYLYEQYFGPGTRLTVT.

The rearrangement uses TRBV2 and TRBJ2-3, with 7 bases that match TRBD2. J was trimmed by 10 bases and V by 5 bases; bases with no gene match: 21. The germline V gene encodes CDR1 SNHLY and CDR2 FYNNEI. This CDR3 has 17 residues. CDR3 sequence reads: CASSPSGTIYPLGPQYF. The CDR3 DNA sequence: TGTGCCAGCAGTCCGAGCGGGACGATATACCCCTTAGGGCCGCAGTATTTT.

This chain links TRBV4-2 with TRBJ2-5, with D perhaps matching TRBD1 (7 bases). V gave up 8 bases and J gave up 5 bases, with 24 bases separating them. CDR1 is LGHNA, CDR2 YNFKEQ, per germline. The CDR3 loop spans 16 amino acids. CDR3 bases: TGTGCCAGCTCCAGGGGGGACAGCAAACAGAGGGAGACCCAGTACTTC. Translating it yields CASSRGDSKQRETQYF.

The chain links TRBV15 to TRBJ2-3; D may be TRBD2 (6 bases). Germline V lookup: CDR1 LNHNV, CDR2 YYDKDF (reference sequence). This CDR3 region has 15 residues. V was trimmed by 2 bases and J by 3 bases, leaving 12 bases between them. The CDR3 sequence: CATSRNAGPTDTQYF. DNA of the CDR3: TGTGCCACCAGCAGAAACGCGGGACCTACAGATACGCAGTATTTT.

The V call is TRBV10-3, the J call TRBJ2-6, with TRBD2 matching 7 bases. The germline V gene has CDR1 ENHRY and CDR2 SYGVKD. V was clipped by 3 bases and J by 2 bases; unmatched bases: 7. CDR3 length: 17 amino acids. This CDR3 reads CAISDGQGGPGANVLTF. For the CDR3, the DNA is TGTGCCATCAGTGATGGGCAGGGAGGGCCTGGGGCCAACGTCCTGACTTTC.

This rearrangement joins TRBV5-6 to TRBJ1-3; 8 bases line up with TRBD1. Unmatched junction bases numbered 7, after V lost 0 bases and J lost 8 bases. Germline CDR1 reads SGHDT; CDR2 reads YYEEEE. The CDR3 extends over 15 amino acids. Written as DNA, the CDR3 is TGTGCCAGCAGCTTGGAGGACAGGGTTTCCCACACCATATATTTT. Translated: CASSLEDRVSHTIYF.

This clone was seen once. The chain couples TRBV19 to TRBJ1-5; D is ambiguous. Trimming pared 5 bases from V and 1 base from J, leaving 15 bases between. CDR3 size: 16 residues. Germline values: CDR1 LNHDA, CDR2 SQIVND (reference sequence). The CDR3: CASSSDTQTSNQPQHF. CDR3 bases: TGTGCCAGTAGTTCCGACACCCAAACAAGCAATCAGCCCCAGCATTTT.

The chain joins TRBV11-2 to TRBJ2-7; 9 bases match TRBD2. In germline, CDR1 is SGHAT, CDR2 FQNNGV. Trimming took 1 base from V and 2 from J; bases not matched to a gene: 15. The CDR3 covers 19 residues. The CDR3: CASSLGQGRAGGRTYEQYF. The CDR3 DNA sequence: TGTGCCAGCAGCTTAGGGCAGGGCCGAGCGGGGGGCCGTACCTACGAGCAGTACTTC.

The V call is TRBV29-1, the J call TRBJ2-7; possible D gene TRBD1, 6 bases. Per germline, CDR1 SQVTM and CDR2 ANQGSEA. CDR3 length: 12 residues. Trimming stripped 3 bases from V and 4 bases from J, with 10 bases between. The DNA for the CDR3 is TGCAGCGTTGAGTTGGGGGCATACGAGCAGTACTTC. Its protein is CSVELGAYEQYF.

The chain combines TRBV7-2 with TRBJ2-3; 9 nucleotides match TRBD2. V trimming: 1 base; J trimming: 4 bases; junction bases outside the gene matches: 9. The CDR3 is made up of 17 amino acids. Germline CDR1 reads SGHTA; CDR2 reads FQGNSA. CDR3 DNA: TGTGCCAGCAGCTTAGGGTTTCTAGCGGGGACCGCAGATACGCAGTATTTT. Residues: CASSLGFLAGTADTQYF.

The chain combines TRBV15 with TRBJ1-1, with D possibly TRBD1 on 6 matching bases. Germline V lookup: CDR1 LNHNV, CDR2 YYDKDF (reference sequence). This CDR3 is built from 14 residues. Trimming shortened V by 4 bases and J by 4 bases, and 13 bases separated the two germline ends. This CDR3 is CATSTRGAGTEAFF. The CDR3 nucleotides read TGTGCCACCAGCACCCGGGGGGCAGGCACTGAAGCTTTCTTT.

The CDR3 region is CASSFRGSTEAFF. DNA of the CDR3: TGTGCCAGCAGTTTCAGGGGGTCCACTGAAGCTTTCTTT. The V call is TRBV28, the J call TRBJ1-1, with 7 positions matching TRBD1. Trimming took 3 bases from V and 4 from J; bases not matched to a gene: 2. The germline V gene encodes CDR1 MDHEN and CDR2 SYDVKM. The CDR3 extends over 13 amino acids.

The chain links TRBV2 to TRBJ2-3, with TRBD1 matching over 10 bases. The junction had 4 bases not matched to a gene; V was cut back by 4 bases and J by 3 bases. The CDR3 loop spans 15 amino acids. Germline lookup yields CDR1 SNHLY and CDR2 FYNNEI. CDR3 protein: CASSADRGRTDTQYF. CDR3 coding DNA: TGTGCCAGCAGTGCTGACAGGGGGCGGACAGATACGCAGTATTTT. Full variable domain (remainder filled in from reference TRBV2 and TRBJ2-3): EPEVTQTPSHQVTQMGQEVILRCVPISNHLYFYWYRQILGQKVEFLVSFYNNEISEKSEIFDDQFSVERPDGSNFTLKIRSTKLEDSAMYFCASSADRGRTDTQYFGPGTRLTVL.

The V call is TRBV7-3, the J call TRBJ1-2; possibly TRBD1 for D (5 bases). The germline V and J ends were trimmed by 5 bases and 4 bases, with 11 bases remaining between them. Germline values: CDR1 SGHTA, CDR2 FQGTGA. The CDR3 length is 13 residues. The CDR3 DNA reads TGTGCCAGCAGCCTGGGCAGGGTCTATGGCTACACCTTC. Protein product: CASSLGRVYGYTF.

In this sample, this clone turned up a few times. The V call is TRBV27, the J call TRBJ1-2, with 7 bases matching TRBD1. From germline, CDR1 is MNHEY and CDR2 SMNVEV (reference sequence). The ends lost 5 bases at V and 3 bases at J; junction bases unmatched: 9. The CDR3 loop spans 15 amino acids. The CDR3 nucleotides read TGTGCCAGCAGTAACGACAGGGAGGCTTACTATGGCTACACCTTC. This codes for CASSNDREAYYGYTF.

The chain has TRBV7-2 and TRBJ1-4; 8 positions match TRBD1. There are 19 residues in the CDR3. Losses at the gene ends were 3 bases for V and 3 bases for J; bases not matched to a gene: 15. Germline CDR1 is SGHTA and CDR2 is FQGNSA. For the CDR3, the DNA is TGTGCCAGCAGCTTCCAGGGGGCGGGCTTGGATATTGCTAATGAAAAACTGTTTTTT. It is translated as CASSFQGAGLDIANEKLFF.

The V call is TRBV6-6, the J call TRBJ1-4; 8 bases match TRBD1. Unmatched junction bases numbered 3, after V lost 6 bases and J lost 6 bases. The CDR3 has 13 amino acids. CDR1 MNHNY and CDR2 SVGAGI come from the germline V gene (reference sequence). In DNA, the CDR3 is TGTGCCAGCAGGCGGACAGGGTATGAAAAACTGTTTTTT. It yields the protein CASRRTGYEKLFF.

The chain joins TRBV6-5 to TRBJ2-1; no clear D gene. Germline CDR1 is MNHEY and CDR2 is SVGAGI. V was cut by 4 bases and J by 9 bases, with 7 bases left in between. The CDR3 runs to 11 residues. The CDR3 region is CASSFGGEQFF. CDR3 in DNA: TGTGCCAGCAGTTTTGGCGGTGAGCAGTTCTTC.

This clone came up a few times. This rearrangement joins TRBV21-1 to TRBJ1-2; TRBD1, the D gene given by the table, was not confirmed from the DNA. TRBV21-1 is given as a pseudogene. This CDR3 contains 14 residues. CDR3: CASGGQRTNYGYTF. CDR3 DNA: TGTGCCAGCGGGGGACAGCGAACTAACTATGGCTACACCTTC.

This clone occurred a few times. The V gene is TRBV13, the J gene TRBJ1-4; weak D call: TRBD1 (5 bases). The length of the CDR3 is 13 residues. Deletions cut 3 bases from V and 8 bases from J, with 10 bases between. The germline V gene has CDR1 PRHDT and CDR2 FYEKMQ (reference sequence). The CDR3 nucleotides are TGTGCCAGCAGCTTTGGGGGGGAGGAAAAACTGTTTTTT. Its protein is CASSFGGEEKLFF.

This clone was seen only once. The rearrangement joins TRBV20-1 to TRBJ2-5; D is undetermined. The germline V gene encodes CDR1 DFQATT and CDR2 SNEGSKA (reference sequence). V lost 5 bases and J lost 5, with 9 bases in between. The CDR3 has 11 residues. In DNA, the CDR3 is TGCAGTGCTCGGGTCGGGGAGACCCAGTACTTC. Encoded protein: CSARVGETQYF.

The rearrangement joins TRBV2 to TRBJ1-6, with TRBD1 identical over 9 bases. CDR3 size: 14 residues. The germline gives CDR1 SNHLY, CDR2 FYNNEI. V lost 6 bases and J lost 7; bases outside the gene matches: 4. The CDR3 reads CASRSGQGNSPLHF. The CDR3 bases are TGTGCCAGCAGGTCGGGACAGGGAAATTCACCCCTCCACTTT.

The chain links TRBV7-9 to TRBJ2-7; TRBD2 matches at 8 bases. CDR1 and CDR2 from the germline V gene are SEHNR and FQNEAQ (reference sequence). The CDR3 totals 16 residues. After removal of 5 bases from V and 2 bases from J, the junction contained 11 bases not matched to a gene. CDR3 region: CASSPKSGGGAYEQYF. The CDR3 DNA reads TGTGCCAGCAGCCCTAAGTCGGGGGGGGGAGCCTACGAGCAGTACTTC.

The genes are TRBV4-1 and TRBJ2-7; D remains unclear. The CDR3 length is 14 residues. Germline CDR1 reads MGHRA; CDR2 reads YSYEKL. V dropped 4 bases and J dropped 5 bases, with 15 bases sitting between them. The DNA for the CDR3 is TGCGCCAGCAGCCTCCGGGTGAATGTCGACGAGCAGTACTTC. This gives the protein CASSLRVNVDEQYF.

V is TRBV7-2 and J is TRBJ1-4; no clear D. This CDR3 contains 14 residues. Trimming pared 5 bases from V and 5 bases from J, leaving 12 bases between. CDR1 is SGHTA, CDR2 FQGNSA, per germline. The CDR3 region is CASSTTPENEKLFF. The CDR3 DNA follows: TGTGCCAGCAGCACAACCCCGGAGAATGAAAAACTGTTTTTT.

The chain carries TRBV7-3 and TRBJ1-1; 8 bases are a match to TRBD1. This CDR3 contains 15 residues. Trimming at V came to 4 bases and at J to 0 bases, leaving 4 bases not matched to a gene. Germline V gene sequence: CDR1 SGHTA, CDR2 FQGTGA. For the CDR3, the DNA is TGTGCCAGCAGCTCCCAGGGGGCTCTGAACACTGAAGCTTTCTTT. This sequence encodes CASSSQGALNTEAFF.

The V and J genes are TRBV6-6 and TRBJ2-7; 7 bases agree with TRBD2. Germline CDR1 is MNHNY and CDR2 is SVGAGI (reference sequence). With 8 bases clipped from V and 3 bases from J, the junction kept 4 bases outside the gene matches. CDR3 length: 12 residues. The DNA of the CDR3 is TGTGCCAGCGCCAGCGGGGACTACGAGCAGTACTTC. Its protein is CASASGDYEQYF.

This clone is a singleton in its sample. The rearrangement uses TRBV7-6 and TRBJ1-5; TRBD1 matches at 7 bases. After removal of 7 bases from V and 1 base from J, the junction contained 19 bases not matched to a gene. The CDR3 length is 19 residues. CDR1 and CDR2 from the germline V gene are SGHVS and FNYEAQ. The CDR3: CASTPRTGQKVISNQPQHF. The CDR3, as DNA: TGTGCCAGCACCCCAAGGACGGGACAGAAAGTGATAAGCAATCAGCCCCAGCATTTT.

In DNA, the CDR3 is TGTGCCAGCAGTCCAACGACAGCCCCAGCCCAGCATTTT. It translates to CASSPTTAPAQHF. The chain carries TRBV6-5 and TRBJ1-5; tentatively, D is TRBD1 (5 bases). The CDR3 length is 13 residues. With 5 bases removed from V and 11 bases from J, the gap between germline ends came to 16 bases. The V gene's germline CDR1 is MNHEY and CDR2 SVGAGI.

In DNA form, the CDR3 reads TGTGCCAGCCTTGAGGGACAGGGTTACAATGAGCAGTTCTTC. It specifies CASLEGQGYNEQFF. The genes are TRBV2 and TRBJ2-1; TRBD1 agrees at 9 bases. The germline gives CDR1 SNHLY, CDR2 FYNNEI. The J segment lost 4 bases and the V segment lost 8 bases, leaving 6 bases of the junction unmatched. The CDR3 length is 14 residues.

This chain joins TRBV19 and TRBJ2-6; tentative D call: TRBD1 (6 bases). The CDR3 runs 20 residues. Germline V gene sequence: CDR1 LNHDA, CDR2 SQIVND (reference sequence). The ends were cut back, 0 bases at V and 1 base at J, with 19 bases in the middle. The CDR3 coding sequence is TGTGCCAGTAGTATAGATCCGGAGGCAGGGGTGATGTCTGGGGCCAACGTCCTGACTTTC. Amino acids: CASSIDPEAGVMSGANVLTF.